Included here is one TCR beta chain sequence, with context. Its antigen remains unidentified. Germline CDR1 SGHRS, CDR2 YFSETQ. The CDR3 is 16 amino acids. The source of the sample is a study of T cells expressing NK-cell markers. Whole-study context: The sequencing cohort of eight donors included seven HCMV-seropositive individuals and one seronegative individual. Study-wide results and caveats: Whether the expanded NKG2C+ T cell clones recognized HCMV remained unclear. Among CD8+ T cells from five or six donors, dominant NKG2C+ clonotypes accounted for roughly 1.0-7.0%. One observes that, in a handful of donors, these clonotypes were also the leading ones within the CD3+CD56-NKG2C+ fraction.

After re-calling the 5' RACE reads, TCRdb lists one entry per CDR3 protein, DNA absent. The data show roughly 150,000 distinct CDR3 sequences, and the top ten clones hold about a fifth. This sequence was found in a woman between 18 and 70 years old in good health. The sequencing sample was made of blood T cells: a sorted CD56 or NKG2C T cell subset, CD4+ or CD8+ T cells, or bulk PBMC T cells (not recorded which). V gene TRBV5-1 combines with J gene TRBJ1-1; with no DNA, the TCRdb D assignment of TRBD1 cannot be verified. This CDR3 is CASSLENRLGNTEAFF.